This is a list of T cell receptor beta chains from one sample in a study of blood T cell repertoires in COVID-19. Here immunoSEQ multiplex PCR was the method, and the copy in TCRdb shows in-frame clones only, minus some. The data show 130,000 to 150,000 clones, 88% seen once. The sample consisted of peripheral blood. All receptors come from a man between 65 and 80 years old with acute or convalescent COVID-19. Each CDR3 is given with its conserved first and last residue. The order of the fields is V gene, CDR3 length, clone size, D gene, J gene, CDR3 protein, CDR3 DNA. The D gene is left open where the match is weak. A clone size is listed for some rows: how often the clone was seen (once, few, many), or a class if it is expanded.

V gene: TRBV30
CDR3 length: 15
clone size: few
D gene: TRBD1
J gene: TRBJ1-2
CDR3 protein: CAWSETTTGNYGYTF
CDR3 DNA: TGTGCCTGGAGTGAGACTACGACAGGGAACTATGGCTACACCTTC

V gene: TRBV27
CDR3 length: 15
clone size: .
D gene: .
J gene: TRBJ2-7
CDR3 protein: CASSPTWDWTYEQYF
CDR3 DNA: TGTGCCAGCAGTCCCACTTGGGACTGGACCTACGAGCAGTACTTC

V gene: TRBV7-8
CDR3 length: 15
clone size: .
D gene: .
J gene: TRBJ1-4
CDR3 protein: CASSFYFATNEKLFF
CDR3 DNA: TGTGCCAGCAGCTTCTACTTTGCAACTAATGAAAAACTGTTTTTT

V gene: TRBV10-2
CDR3 length: 16
clone size: few
D gene: TRBD2
J gene: TRBJ2-3
CDR3 protein: CASSESTSGLTDTQYF
CDR3 DNA: TGCGCCAGCAGTGAGTCTACTAGCGGCCTCACAGATACGCAGTATTTT

V gene: TRBV10-1
CDR3 length: 13
clone size: few
D gene: TRBD1
J gene: TRBJ2-7
CDR3 protein: CASSHDREREQYF
CDR3 DNA: TGCGCCAGCAGTCATGACAGGGAACGCGAGCAGTACTTC

V gene: TRBV7-2
CDR3 length: 16
clone size: once
D gene: TRBD2
J gene: TRBJ2-3
CDR3 protein: CASSLRLAGGQDTQYF
CDR3 DNA: TGTGCCAGCAGCCTCAGACTAGCGGGGGGCCAAGATACGCAGTATTTT

V gene: TRBV4-2
CDR3 length: 14
clone size: .
D gene: .
J gene: TRBJ1-4
CDR3 protein: CASSQVGEGGKLFF
CDR3 DNA: TGTGCCAGCAGCCAAGTGGGTGAGGGTGGAAAACTGTTTTTT

V gene: TRBV7-2
CDR3 length: 16
clone size: .
D gene: TRBD2
J gene: TRBJ2-7
CDR3 protein: CASSSSAGGPQSEQYF
CDR3 DNA: TGTGCCAGCAGCTCTTCAGCGGGAGGGCCCCAGAGCGAGCAGTACTTC

V gene: TRBV5-1
CDR3 length: 15
clone size: .
D gene: .
J gene: TRBJ2-5
CDR3 protein: CASSLANRREETQYF
CDR3 DNA: TGCGCCAGCAGCTTGGCCAATAGACGGGAAGAGACCCAGTACTTC

V gene: TRBV12-3/TRBV12-4
CDR3 length: 12
clone size: .
D gene: TRBD2
J gene: TRBJ2-1
CDR3 protein: CASSPTSGRQFF
CDR3 DNA: TGTGCCAGCAGCCCCACTAGCGGTCGGCAGTTCTTC

V gene: TRBV27
CDR3 length: 13
clone size: .
D gene: .
J gene: TRBJ2-1
CDR3 protein: CASSFPGYNEQFF
CDR3 DNA: TGTGCCAGCAGTTTCCCCGGCTACAATGAGCAGTTCTTC

V gene: TRBV10-3
CDR3 length: 14
clone size: .
D gene: .
J gene: TRBJ1-5
CDR3 protein: CAISESVRNQPQHF
CDR3 DNA: TGTGCCATCAGTGAGTCCGTCCGCAATCAGCCCCAGCATTTT

V gene: TRBV6-5
CDR3 length: 13
clone size: .
D gene: TRBD1
J gene: TRBJ2-5
CDR3 protein: CAILRTGGETQYF
CDR3 DNA: TGTGCCATCCTCAGGACAGGGGGCGAGACCCAGTACTTC

V gene: TRBV10-2
CDR3 length: 14
clone size: .
D gene: .
J gene: TRBJ1-2
CDR3 protein: CASSESRQSYGYTF
CDR3 DNA: TGCGCCAGCAGTGAGTCGAGGCAGAGCTATGGCTACACCTTC

V gene: TRBV7-2
CDR3 length: 14
clone size: .
D gene: TRBD2
J gene: TRBJ2-3
CDR3 protein: CASRLGLAGDTQYF
CDR3 DNA: TGTGCCAGCAGATTGGGACTAGCGGGAGATACGCAGTATTTT

V gene: TRBV18
CDR3 length: 17
clone size: .
D gene: .
J gene: TRBJ1-2
CDR3 protein: CASSPAGIKTGENGYTF
CDR3 DNA: TGTGCCAGCTCACCGGCGGGGATCAAGACCGGGGAGAATGGCTACACCTTC

V gene: TRBV3-1/TRBV3-2
CDR3 length: 16
clone size: .
D gene: .
J gene: TRBJ2-1
CDR3 protein: CASSHTGLSPYNEQFF
CDR3 DNA: TGTGCCAGCAGCCACACGGGACTCAGCCCCTACAATGAGCAGTTCTTC

V gene: TRBV5-1
CDR3 length: 16
clone size: .
D gene: TRBD2
J gene: TRBJ2-7
CDR3 protein: CASSEILAGTRHEQYF
CDR3 DNA: TGCGCCAGCAGCGAAATCTTAGCGGGAACTCGGCACGAGCAGTACTTC

V gene: TRBV5-1
CDR3 length: 14
clone size: .
D gene: .
J gene: TRBJ2-7
CDR3 protein: CASSLGGQTYEQYF
CDR3 DNA: TGCGCCAGCAGCTTGGGTGGACAAACCTACGAGCAGTACTTC

V gene: TRBV5-4
CDR3 length: 16
clone size: .
D gene: TRBD1
J gene: TRBJ1-1
CDR3 protein: CASSRVGTGGDTEAFF
CDR3 DNA: TGTGCCAGCAGTCGGGTCGGGACAGGGGGTGATACTGAAGCTTTCTTT

V gene: TRBV7-9
CDR3 length: 15
clone size: .
D gene: .
J gene: TRBJ2-2
CDR3 protein: CASSFPGLDTGELFF
CDR3 DNA: TGTGCCAGCAGCTTCCCAGGGCTGGACACCGGGGAGCTGTTTTTT

V gene: TRBV15
CDR3 length: 14
clone size: .
D gene: .
J gene: TRBJ1-2
CDR3 protein: CATSREARVNDYTF
CDR3 DNA: TGTGCCACCAGCAGAGAGGCCAGGGTTAACGACTACACCTTC

V gene: TRBV3-1/TRBV3-2
CDR3 length: 15
clone size: .
D gene: TRBD1
J gene: TRBJ2-5
CDR3 protein: CASSPTGVMMETQYF
CDR3 DNA: TGTGCCAGCAGCCCGACAGGGGTAATGATGGAGACCCAGTACTTC

V gene: TRBV5-6
CDR3 length: 14
clone size: .
D gene: .
J gene: TRBJ1-2
CDR3 protein: CASSAPGGNYGYTF
CDR3 DNA: TGTGCCAGCAGCGCACCTGGGGGGAACTATGGCTACACCTTC

V gene: TRBV15
CDR3 length: 14
clone size: .
D gene: TRBD2
J gene: TRBJ2-7
CDR3 protein: CATRSGREAYEQYF
CDR3 DNA: TGTGCCACCAGGTCCGGGCGGGAGGCCTACGAGCAGTACTTC

V gene: TRBV7-2
CDR3 length: 16
clone size: .
D gene: .
J gene: TRBJ2-7
CDR3 protein: CASSLSMTQGGIEQYF
CDR3 DNA: TGTGCCAGCAGCTTATCGATGACGCAAGGGGGTATCGAGCAGTACTTC

V gene: TRBV2
CDR3 length: 12
clone size: once
D gene: .
J gene: TRBJ2-5
CDR3 protein: CASNRERETQYF
CDR3 DNA: TGTGCCAGCAACCGGGAACGAGAGACCCAGTACTTC

V gene: TRBV11-3
CDR3 length: 14
clone size: .
D gene: .
J gene: TRBJ2-1
CDR3 protein: CASSLGGAYNEQFF
CDR3 DNA: TGTGCCAGCAGCTTAGGGGGCGCTTACAATGAGCAGTTCTTC

V gene: TRBV5-1
CDR3 length: 13
clone size: once
D gene: .
J gene: TRBJ1-1
CDR3 protein: CASSSQGNTEAFF
CDR3 DNA: TGCGCCAGCAGCTCACAGGGGAACACTGAAGCTTTCTTT

V gene: TRBV30
CDR3 length: 12
clone size: .
D gene: .
J gene: TRBJ1-1
CDR3 protein: CAMMETNTEAFF
CDR3 DNA: TGTGCCATGATGGAGACGAACACTGAAGCTTTCTTT

V gene: TRBV27
CDR3 length: 16
clone size: once
D gene: TRBD2
J gene: TRBJ2-1
CDR3 protein: CASSPNPGTRYNEQFF
CDR3 DNA: TGTGCCAGCAGTCCAAACCCCGGGACTAGGTACAATGAGCAGTTCTTC

V gene: TRBV23-1
CDR3 length: 18
clone size: .
D gene: .
J gene: TRBJ1-3
CDR3 protein: CASSQPSEGRLPGNTIYF
CDR3 DNA: TGCGCCAGCAGTCAACCCTCCGAGGGCCGACTCCCTGGAAACACCATATATTTT

V gene: TRBV18
CDR3 length: 16
clone size: .
D gene: .
J gene: TRBJ2-2
CDR3 protein: CASSPPRDRSTGELFF
CDR3 DNA: TGTGCCAGCTCACCACCTCGAGACAGGAGCACCGGGGAGCTGTTTTTT

V gene: TRBV6-7
CDR3 length: 14
clone size: .
D gene: .
J gene: TRBJ1-6
CDR3 protein: CARRWASYNSPLHF
CDR3 DNA: TGTGCCCGCCGGTGGGCCTCTTATAATTCACCCCTCCACTTT

V gene: TRBV11-2
CDR3 length: 14
clone size: .
D gene: TRBD2
J gene: TRBJ2-2
CDR3 protein: CASSLQGGTGELFF
CDR3 DNA: TGTGCCAGCAGCTTACAGGGAGGGACCGGGGAGCTGTTTTTT

V gene: TRBV11-1
CDR3 length: 12
clone size: .
D gene: .
J gene: TRBJ2-7
CDR3 protein: CASSLNSYEQYF
CDR3 DNA: TGTGCCAGCAGCTTAAACAGCTACGAGCAGTACTTC

V gene: TRBV6-2/TRBV6-3
CDR3 length: 15
clone size: .
D gene: .
J gene: TRBJ1-2
CDR3 protein: CASSYPDKSNYGYTF
CDR3 DNA: TGTGCCAGCAGTTACCCCGACAAATCTAACTATGGCTACACCTTC

V gene: TRBV28
CDR3 length: 12
clone size: .
D gene: .
J gene: TRBJ1-1
CDR3 protein: CASSLWRTEAFF
CDR3 DNA: TGTGCCAGCAGTTTATGGCGGACTGAAGCTTTCTTT

V gene: TRBV6-5
CDR3 length: 14
clone size: .
D gene: TRBD1
J gene: TRBJ1-2
CDR3 protein: CASSFDRDGYGYTF
CDR3 DNA: TGTGCCAGCAGTTTTGACAGGGATGGCTATGGCTACACCTTC

V gene: TRBV19
CDR3 length: 17
clone size: .
D gene: TRBD2
J gene: TRBJ2-2
CDR3 protein: CASGTSGALVQARELFF
CDR3 DNA: TGTGCCAGCGGGACTAGCGGGGCCCTCGTACAGGCCCGGGAGCTGTTTTTT

V gene: TRBV6-6
CDR3 length: 14
clone size: .
D gene: TRBD1
J gene: TRBJ1-1
CDR3 protein: CASRTGTVNTEAFF
CDR3 DNA: TGTGCCAGCAGAACCGGGACAGTCAACACTGAAGCTTTCTTT

V gene: TRBV6-2/TRBV6-3
CDR3 length: 14
clone size: .
D gene: TRBD2
J gene: TRBJ2-5
CDR3 protein: CASSVAGETETQYF
CDR3 DNA: TGTGCCAGCAGTGTAGCGGGTGAGACAGAGACCCAGTACTTC

V gene: TRBV24-1
CDR3 length: 15
clone size: .
D gene: TRBD1
J gene: TRBJ1-5
CDR3 protein: CATSDRTGVDQPQHF
CDR3 DNA: TGTGCCACCAGTGACCGGACAGGGGTAGATCAGCCCCAGCATTTT

V gene: TRBV19
CDR3 length: 15
clone size: few
D gene: TRBD1
J gene: TRBJ1-5
CDR3 protein: CASSTWTGGVQPQHF
CDR3 DNA: TGTGCCAGTAGTACCTGGACAGGGGGAGTTCAGCCCCAGCATTTT

V gene: TRBV30
CDR3 length: 14
clone size: .
D gene: .
J gene: TRBJ1-4
CDR3 protein: CAWSVGQGQEKLFF
CDR3 DNA: TGTGCCTGGAGTGTAGGTCAGGGCCAAGAAAAACTGTTTTTT

V gene: TRBV5-4
CDR3 length: 15
clone size: .
D gene: TRBD1
J gene: TRBJ2-5
CDR3 protein: CASSSSSGTEETQYF
CDR3 DNA: TGTGCCAGCAGCTCCTCCTCCGGGACAGAAGAGACCCAGTACTTC

V gene: TRBV5-1
CDR3 length: 15
clone size: few
D gene: TRBD1
J gene: TRBJ1-2
CDR3 protein: CASSFGTETNYGYTF
CDR3 DNA: TGCGCCAGCAGCTTTGGGACAGAAACTAACTATGGCTACACCTTC

V gene: TRBV28
CDR3 length: 15
clone size: .
D gene: .
J gene: TRBJ1-4
CDR3 protein: CASSKTSSTNEKLFF
CDR3 DNA: TGTGCCAGCAGTAAGACTTCATCAACTAATGAAAAACTGTTTTTT